What follows is one T cell receptor (beta chain) and its context. The source of the sample is a study of CD8 T cells in Susac syndrome. A quantity of about 0.5 to 1 ug RNA underwent reverse transcription using random hexamers. The amplification used immunoSEQ multiplex PCR on TCR beta CDR3; it spanned 54 Vbeta and 13 Jbeta. TCRdb itself ran the immunoSEQ multiplex PCR reads through MiXCR, one entry per CDR3 protein. The sample yields about 300,000 distinct CDR3 sequences, 85% seen once. Germline values: CDR1 MNHEY, CDR2 SVGAGI. The CDR3 spans 15 residues. The V and J ends lost 1 base and 2 bases, in that order; junction bases with no gene match: 4.

The chain has TRBV6-5 and TRBJ2-5; 7 bases agree with TRBD2. This clonotype originated in a human donor with multiple sclerosis. Sample: CD8+ T cells from PBMCs. CDR3 bases: TGTGCCAGCAGTTACTATTGGGAGGGACAAGAGACCCAGTACTTC. The encoded protein is CASSYYWEGQETQYF.